This TCR beta chain was profiled in a study of T cells in localized non-small cell lung cancer (dated by TCRdb to about 2020). In terms of the full investigation: The study analyzed T cell repertoires of 200 to 250 early-stage NSCLC patients, comparing tumors and uninvolved tumor-adjacent lungs. The cohort was made up of fewer than 250 treatment-naive NSCLC patients whose localized lung tumors had been resected. Of the NSCLC patients, 120 to 150 were male and around 99 were female, and the mean age was approximately 64 years. The paper's findings and limits, for the study overall: Because the study design was exploratory, TCR variables were selected using unadjusted p-values without false-discovery rate correction. Uninvolved tumor-adjacent lung showed the highest T cell clonality, higher than tumor, which suggests more focused antigenic responses in the adjacent lung. Higher blood T cell density associated with longer overall survival, while higher adjacent-lung clonality associated with shorter survival. Of the top 100 tumor clones, a median of about 53 were detected in paired uninvolved adjacent lung; under 30 were also among that lung's top 100. Because multi-region sequencing of the tumors was not done, intratumor heterogeneity could not be ruled out.

At diagnosis, tumor, uninvolved tumor-adjacent lung and peripheral blood were collected and then preserved as a mix of FFPE and fresh-frozen material. For TCR repertoire profiling, blood samples were analyzed as peripheral blood mononuclear cells. This clone showed up just once. The antigen it recognizes is unknown. No base-level quality is on record; no much larger clone is a single base apart. TCR beta CDR3 regions were sequenced from DNA using the immunoSEQ Assay. Regarding the original processing steps: To compute T cell density, TCR beta template counts were normalized to usable DNA, which was estimated by amplifying housekeeping genes. Richness was estimated using the preseqR package, with extrapolation to 400,000 templates for PBMC samples and to 120,000 templates for tissue samples. Clonality was defined by subtracting Pielou's evenness from one. To identify tissue-enriched TCRs, differential abundance testing was run on productive amino-acid clonotypes with a minimum total count of 5 and an alpha of 0.1. The Jaccard Index and the Morisita Overlap Index were used to measure repertoire overlap between compartments. GLIPH clustered TCR beta CDR3s with public tetramer-defined viral CDR3s; viral motifs required at least three viral sequences plus V-gene enrichment. In TCRdb, the immuneACCESS table is reduced to in-frame sequences with V and J assigned. These tables do not hold every clone; where another copy was compared, an unresolved V gene accounts for under half, and the others remain unexplained. The DNA gave D and trimming, while V, J and clone size come from that table. The sample data list about 39,000 clones, and about 85% of these were observed just once. The ten largest clones capture about 35% of the sample.

The TCR originated in a woman aged 35-70 years with stage II squamous cell lung carcinoma. This specimen was PBMCs, taken before any cancer treatment.

In nucleotide form, the sequence is TGTGCCATCGGGGGGGACAGGTCCGACCGGGAGCTGTTTTTT. This is translated as CAIGGDRSDRELFF. The V and J segments used are TRBV10-3 and TRBJ2-2; a tentative D match to TRBD1 spans 8 bases. The trim is 8 bases for V and 9 bases for J, with a gap of 19 bases between the germline ends. CDR1 and CDR2, looked up from the germline V gene, are ENHRY and SYGVKD. Taken from cysteine to phenylalanine, the CDR3 has 14 residues. Of the read, only the CDR3 DNA is kept; its 42 bases are in frame from base 1.